This TCR beta chain was profiled in a study of T cells expressing NK-cell markers. For the study at large: The eight sequenced donors comprised seven who were HCMV-seropositive and one who was seronegative.

Per germline, CDR1 LGHNA and CDR2 YNFKEQ. This CDR3 has 11 amino acids. TCRdb reanalyzed the 5' RACE reads, giving one entry per CDR3 protein sequence and no DNA. This repertoire includes 300,000 to 450,000 distinct CDR3 sequences. The sequencing input was blood T cells: a sorted CD56 or NKG2C T cell subset, CD4+ or CD8+ T cells, or bulk PBMC T cells (not recorded which). The receptor comes from a man aged 18 to 69 in good health. The chain employs TRBV4-2 and TRBJ1-1. The CDR3 loop reads CASSQRTAAFF.